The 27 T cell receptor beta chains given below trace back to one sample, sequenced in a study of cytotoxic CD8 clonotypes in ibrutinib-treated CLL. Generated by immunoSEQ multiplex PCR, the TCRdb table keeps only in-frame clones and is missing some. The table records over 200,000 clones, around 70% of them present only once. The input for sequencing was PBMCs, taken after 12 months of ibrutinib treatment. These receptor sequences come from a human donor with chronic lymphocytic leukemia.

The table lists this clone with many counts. CDR3 coding DNA: TGTGCCAGCAGGGCCAAGAACTATGGCTACACCTTC. Its protein product is CASRAKNYGYTF. The chain joins TRBV2 to TRBJ1-2; D not certain. The CDR3 runs 12 residues. The germline gives CDR1 SNHLY, CDR2 FYNNEI. V gave up 6 bases and J gave up 2 bases, with 7 bases separating them.

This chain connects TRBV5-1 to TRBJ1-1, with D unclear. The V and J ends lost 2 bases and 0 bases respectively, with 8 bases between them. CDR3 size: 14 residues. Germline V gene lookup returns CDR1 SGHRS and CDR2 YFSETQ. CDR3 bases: TGCGCCAGCAGCTTCGACCGTATGAACACTGAAGCTTTCTTT. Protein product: CASSFDRMNTEAFF.

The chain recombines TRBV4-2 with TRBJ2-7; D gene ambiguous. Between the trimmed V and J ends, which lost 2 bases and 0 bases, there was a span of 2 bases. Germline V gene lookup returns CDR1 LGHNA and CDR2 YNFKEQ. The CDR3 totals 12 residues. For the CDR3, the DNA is TGTGCCAGCAGCCAAAACTCCTACGAGCAGTACTTC. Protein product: CASSQNSYEQYF.

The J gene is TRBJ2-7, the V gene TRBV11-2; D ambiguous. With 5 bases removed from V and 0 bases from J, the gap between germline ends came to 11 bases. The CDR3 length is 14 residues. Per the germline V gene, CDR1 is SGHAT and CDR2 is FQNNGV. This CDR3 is CASSRAKSSYEQYF. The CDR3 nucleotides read TGTGCCAGCAGCCGGGCCAAGAGCTCCTACGAGCAGTACTTC.

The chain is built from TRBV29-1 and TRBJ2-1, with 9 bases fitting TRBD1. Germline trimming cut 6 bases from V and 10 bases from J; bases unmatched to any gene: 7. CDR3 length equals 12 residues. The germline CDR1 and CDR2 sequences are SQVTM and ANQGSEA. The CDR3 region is CSVVRDREEQFF. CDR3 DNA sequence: TGCAGCGTCGTCCGGGACAGGGAAGAGCAGTTCTTC.

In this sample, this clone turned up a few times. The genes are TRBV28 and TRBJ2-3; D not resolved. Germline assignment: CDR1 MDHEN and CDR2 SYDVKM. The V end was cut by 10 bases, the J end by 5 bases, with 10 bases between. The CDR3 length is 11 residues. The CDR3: CAIKKGDTQYF. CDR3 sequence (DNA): TGTGCCATCAAAAAAGGAGATACGCAGTATTTT.

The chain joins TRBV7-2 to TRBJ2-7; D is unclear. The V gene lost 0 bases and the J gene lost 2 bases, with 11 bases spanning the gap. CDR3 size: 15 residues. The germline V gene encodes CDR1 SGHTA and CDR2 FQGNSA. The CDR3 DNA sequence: TGTGCCAGCAGCTTAGCGCGAAAGGCGGCCTACGAGCAGTACTTC. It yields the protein CASSLARKAAYEQYF.

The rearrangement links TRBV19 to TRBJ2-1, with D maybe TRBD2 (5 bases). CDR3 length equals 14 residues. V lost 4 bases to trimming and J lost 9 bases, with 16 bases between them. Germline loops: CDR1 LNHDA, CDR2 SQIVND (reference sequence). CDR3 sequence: CASSRTDGVGEQFF. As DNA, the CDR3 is TGTGCCAGTAGTAGGACTGATGGCGTAGGTGAGCAGTTCTTC.

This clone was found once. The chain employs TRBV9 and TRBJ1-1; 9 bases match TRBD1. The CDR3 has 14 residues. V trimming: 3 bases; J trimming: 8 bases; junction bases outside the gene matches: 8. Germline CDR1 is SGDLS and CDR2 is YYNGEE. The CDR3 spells CASSAGTGIREAFF. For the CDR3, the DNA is TGTGCCAGCAGCGCCGGGACAGGGATTCGGGAAGCTTTCTTT.

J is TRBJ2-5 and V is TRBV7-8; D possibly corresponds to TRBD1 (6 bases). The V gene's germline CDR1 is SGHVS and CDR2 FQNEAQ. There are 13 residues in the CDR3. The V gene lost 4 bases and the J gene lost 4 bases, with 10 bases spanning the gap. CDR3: CASSYLRGETQYF. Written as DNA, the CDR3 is TGTGCCAGCAGCTATCTCAGGGGAGAGACCCAGTACTTC. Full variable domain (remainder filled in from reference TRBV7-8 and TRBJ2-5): GAGVSQSPRYKVAKRGQDVALRCDPISGHVSLFWYQQALGQGPEFLTYFQNEAQLDKSGLPSDRFFAERPEGSVSTLKIQRTQQEDSAVYLCASSYLRGETQYFGPGTRLLVL.

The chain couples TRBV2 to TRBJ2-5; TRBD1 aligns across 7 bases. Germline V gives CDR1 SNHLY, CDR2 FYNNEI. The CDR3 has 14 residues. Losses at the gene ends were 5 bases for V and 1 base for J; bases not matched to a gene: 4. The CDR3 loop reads CASSSGQAQETQYF. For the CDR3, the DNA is TGTGCCAGCAGTTCCGGACAGGCCCAAGAGACCCAGTACTTC. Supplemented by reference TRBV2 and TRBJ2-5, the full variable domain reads EPEVTQTPSHQVTQMGQEVILRCVPISNHLYFYWYRQILGQKVEFLVSFYNNEISEKSEIFDDQFSVERPDGSNFTLKIRSTKLEDSAMYFCASSSGQAQETQYFGPGTRLLVL.

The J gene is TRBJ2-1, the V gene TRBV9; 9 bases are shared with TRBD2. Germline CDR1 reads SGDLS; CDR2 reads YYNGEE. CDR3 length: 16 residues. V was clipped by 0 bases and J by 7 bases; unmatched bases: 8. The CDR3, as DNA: TGTGCCAGCAGCGTAGTCCCGCGGGGGGGCATGAATGAGCAGTTCTTC. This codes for CASSVVPRGGMNEQFF.

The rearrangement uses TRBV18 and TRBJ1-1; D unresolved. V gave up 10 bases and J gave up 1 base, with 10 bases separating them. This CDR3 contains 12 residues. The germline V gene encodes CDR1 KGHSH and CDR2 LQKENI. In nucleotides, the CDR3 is TGTGCCACCTTAACAGCGAACACTGAAGCTTTCTTT. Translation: CATLTANTEAFF.

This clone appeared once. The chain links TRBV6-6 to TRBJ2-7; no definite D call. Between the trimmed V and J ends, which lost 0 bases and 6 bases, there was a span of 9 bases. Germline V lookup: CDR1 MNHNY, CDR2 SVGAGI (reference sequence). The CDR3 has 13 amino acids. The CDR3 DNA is TGTGCCAGCAGTTACTCTGACTTCGGCGAGCAGTACTTC. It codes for CASSYSDFGEQYF.

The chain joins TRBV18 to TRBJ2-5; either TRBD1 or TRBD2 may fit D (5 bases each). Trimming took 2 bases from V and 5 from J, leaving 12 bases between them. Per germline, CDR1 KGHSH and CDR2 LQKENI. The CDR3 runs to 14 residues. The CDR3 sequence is CASSPVGDAETQYF. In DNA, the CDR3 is TGTGCCAGCTCACCAGTGGGGGATGCGGAGACCCAGTACTTC. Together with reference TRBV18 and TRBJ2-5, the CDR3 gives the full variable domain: NAGVMQNPRHLVRRRGQEARLRCSPMKGHSHVYWYRQLPEEGLKFMVYLQKENIIDESGMPKERFSAEFPKEGPSILRIQQVVRGDSAAYFCASSPVGDAETQYFGPGTRLLVL.

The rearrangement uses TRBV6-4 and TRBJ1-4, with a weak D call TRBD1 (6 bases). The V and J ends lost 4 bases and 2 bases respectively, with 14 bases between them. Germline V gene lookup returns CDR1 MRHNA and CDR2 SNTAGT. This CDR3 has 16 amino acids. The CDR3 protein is CASSVNRVYTNEKLFF. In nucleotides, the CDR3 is TGTGCCAGCAGTGTTAACAGGGTCTATACTAATGAAAAACTGTTTTTT.

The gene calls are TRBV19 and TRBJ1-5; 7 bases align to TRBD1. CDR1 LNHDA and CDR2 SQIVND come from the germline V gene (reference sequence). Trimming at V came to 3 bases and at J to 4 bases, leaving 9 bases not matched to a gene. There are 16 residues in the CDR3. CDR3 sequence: CASSISNRGGNQPQHF. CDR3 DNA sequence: TGTGCCAGTAGTATCTCTAACAGGGGTGGTAATCAGCCCCAGCATTTT.

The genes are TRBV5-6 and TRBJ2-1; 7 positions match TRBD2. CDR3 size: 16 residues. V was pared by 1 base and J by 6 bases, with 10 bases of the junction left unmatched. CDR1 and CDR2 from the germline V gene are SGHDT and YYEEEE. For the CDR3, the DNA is TGTGCCAGCAGCTTGCGTCAGCGACTAGCTCGCAATGAGCAGTTCTTC. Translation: CASSLRQRLARNEQFF.

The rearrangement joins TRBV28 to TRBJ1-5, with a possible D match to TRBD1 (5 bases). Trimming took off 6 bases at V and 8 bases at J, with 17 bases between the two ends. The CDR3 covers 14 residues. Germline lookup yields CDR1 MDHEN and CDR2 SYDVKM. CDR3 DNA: TGTGCCAGCAGGGTCGACGCCACCAGGGAGCCCCAGCATTTT. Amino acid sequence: CASRVDATREPQHF. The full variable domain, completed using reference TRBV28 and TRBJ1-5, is DVKVTQSSRYLVKRTGEKVFLECVQDMDHENMFWYRQDPGLGLRLIYFSYDVKMKEKGDIPEGYSVSREKKERFSLILESASTNQTSMYLCASRVDATREPQHFGDGTRLSIL.

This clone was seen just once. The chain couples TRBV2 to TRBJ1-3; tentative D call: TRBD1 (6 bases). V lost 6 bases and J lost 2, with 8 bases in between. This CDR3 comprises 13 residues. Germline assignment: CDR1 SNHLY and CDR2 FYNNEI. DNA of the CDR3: TGTGCCAGCAGATACAGGGCTGGAAACACCATATATTTT. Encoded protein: CASRYRAGNTIYF.

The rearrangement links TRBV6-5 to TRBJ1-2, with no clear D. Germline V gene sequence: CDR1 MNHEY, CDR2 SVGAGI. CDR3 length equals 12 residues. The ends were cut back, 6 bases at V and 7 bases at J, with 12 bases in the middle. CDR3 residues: CASSSSPLGYTF. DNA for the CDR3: TGTGCCAGCAGCTCATCCCCTCTTGGCTACACCTTC.

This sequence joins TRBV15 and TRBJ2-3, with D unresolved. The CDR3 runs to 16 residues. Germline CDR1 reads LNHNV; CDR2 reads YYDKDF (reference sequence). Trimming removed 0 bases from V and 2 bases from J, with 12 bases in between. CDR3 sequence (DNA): TGTGCCACCAGCAGAGATTCGCAACAGCACACAGATACGCAGTATTTT. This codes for CATSRDSQQHTDTQYF.

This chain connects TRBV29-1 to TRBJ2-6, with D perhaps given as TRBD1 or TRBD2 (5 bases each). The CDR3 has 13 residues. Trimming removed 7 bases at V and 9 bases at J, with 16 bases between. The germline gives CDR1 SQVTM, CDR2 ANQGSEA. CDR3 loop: CSAGAGTGNVLTF. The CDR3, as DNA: TGCAGCGCTGGGGCAGGGACGGGCAACGTCCTGACTTTC.

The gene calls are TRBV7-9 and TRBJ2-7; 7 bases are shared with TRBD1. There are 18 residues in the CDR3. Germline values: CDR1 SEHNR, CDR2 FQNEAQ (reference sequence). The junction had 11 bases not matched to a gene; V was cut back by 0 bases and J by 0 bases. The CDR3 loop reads CASSLAGMAQGSSYEQYF. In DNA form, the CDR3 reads TGTGCCAGCAGCTTAGCTGGTATGGCACAGGGGAGCTCCTACGAGCAGTACTTC.

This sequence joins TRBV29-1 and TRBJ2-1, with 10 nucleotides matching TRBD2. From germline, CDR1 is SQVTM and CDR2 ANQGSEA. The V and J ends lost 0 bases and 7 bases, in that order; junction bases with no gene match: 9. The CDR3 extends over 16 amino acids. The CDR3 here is CSVEEGGASGSNEQFF. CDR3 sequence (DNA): TGCAGCGTTGAAGAGGGAGGTGCTAGCGGGAGTAATGAGCAGTTCTTC.

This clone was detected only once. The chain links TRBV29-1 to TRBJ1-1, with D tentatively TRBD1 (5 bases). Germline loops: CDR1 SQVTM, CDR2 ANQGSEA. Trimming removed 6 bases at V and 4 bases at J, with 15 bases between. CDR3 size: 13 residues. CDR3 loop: CSVGHPGGTEAFF. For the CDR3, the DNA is TGCAGCGTCGGACACCCCGGCGGCACTGAAGCTTTCTTT.

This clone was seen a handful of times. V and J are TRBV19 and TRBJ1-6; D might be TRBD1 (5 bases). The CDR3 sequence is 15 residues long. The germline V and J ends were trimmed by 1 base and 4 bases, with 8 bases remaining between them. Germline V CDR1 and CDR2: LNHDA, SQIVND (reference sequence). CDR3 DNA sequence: TGTGCCAGTAGTATAGGTGAGGGGTATAATTCACCCCTCCACTTT. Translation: CASSIGEGYNSPLHF.